The 26 T cell receptor beta chains reported below all come from one sample, sequenced in a study of blood T cells in healthy people across ages. Alongside a J-beta primer mix, a sample-barcoded 5' primer served in a second PCR lasting roughly 6 to 11 cycles. TCRdb reprocessed the 5' RACE reads via MiXCR and lists one record per CDR3 protein. The sample lists roughly 1,700,000 distinct CDR3 sequences, 28% occurring once. The sample taken for sequencing was blood. The receptors derive from a woman aged 25 to 45 in good health.

This clonotype came up a few times. This chain links TRBV20-1 with TRBJ1-2; D possibly corresponds to TRBD1 (5 bases). The CDR3 is 14 amino acids. Trimming cost V 6 bases and J 8 bases, with 22 bases left between them. CDR1 DFQATT and CDR2 SNEGSKA come from the germline V gene (reference sequence). CDR3 amino acids: CSAIKTAGRRGYTF. The CDR3 nucleotides read TGCAGTGCCATCAAGACAGCGGGCCGGAGAGGCTACACCTTC.

The chain has TRBV3-1 and TRBJ2-7; D tentatively fits TRBD1 or TRBD2 (5 bases each). Germline loops: CDR1 LGHDT, CDR2 YNNKEL (reference sequence). Trimming removed 3 bases at V and 7 bases at J, with 13 bases between. CDR3 length equals 13 residues. The CDR3 here is CASSQGRDREQYF. CDR3 DNA sequence: TGTGCCAGCAGCCAGGGACGTGATCGTGAGCAGTACTTC.

This clonotype was observed a few times. The chain combines TRBV2 with TRBJ2-1; 12 bases agree with TRBD1. After removal of 6 bases from V and 8 bases from J, the junction contained 5 bases not matched to a gene. CDR3 length equals 14 residues. CDR1 SNHLY and CDR2 FYNNEI come from the germline V gene. Written as DNA, the CDR3 is TGTGCCAGCAGGGGACAGGGGGCGGTCTATGAGCAGTTCTTC. Its translation is CASRGQGAVYEQFF. The entire variable domain, with the rest obtained from reference TRBV2 and TRBJ2-1, is as follows: EPEVTQTPSHQVTQMGQEVILRCVPISNHLYFYWYRQILGQKVEFLVSFYNNEISEKSEIFDDQFSVERPDGSNFTLKIRSTKLEDSAMYFCASRGQGAVYEQFFGPGTRLTVL.

This clonotype was counted between two and nine times. The V gene is TRBV30, the J gene TRBJ1-5; D perhaps matches TRBD1 (5 bases). CDR3 length: 13 amino acids. Looked up from germline, CDR1 is GTSNPN and CDR2 is SVGIG (reference sequence). The ends were cut back, 2 bases at V and 5 bases at J, with 10 bases in the middle. CDR3 protein: CAWSLRGYQPQHF. As DNA, the CDR3 is TGTGCCTGGAGTCTTAGGGGATATCAGCCCCAGCATTTT.

This clonotype was counted a single time. The chain uses TRBV5-6 and TRBJ2-7; no firm D call. This CDR3 comprises 13 residues. V lost 4 bases and J lost 3, with 11 bases in between. CDR1 SGHDT and CDR2 YYEEEE come from the germline V gene. Here the CDR3 reads CASSRNDVYEQYF. Here the CDR3 DNA reads TGTGCCAGCAGCCGAAATGACGTCTACGAGCAGTACTTC.

V and J are TRBV20-1 and TRBJ2-7; TRBD1 or TRBD2 may be the D gene (5 bases each). V shed 6 bases and J shed 2 bases, with 17 bases lying between them. CDR3 length: 14 residues. The germline V gene has CDR1 DFQATT and CDR2 SNEGSKA (reference sequence). The CDR3 DNA reads as TGCAGTGCCCAGATTGGGGCCGGGACCTACGAGCAGTACTTC. It is translated as CSAQIGAGTYEQYF.

About this clonotype: The junction does not match germline at one end; this may be a read error. DNA of the CDR3: TGCGCCAGCCGGATTACAGGCTCTGGAAACACCGTATATTTT. Translated, it gives CASRITGSGNTVYF. The rearrangement joins TRBV5-1 to TRBJ1-3; a possible D gene is TRBD1 (5 bases). The length of the CDR3 is 14 residues. Per germline, CDR1 SGHRS and CDR2 YFSETQ.

The table lists this clonotype with many counts. The chain uses TRBV6-5 and TRBJ2-1, with D perhaps TRBD1 (6 bases). V was shortened by 7 bases and J by 4 bases, with 11 bases between the two germline ends. Germline V CDR1 and CDR2: MNHEY, SVGAGI. The CDR3 covers 13 residues. CDR3 coding DNA: TGTGCCAGCACCCGGGACAAATACAATGAGCAGTTCTTC. Translating it yields CASTRDKYNEQFF.

This clonotype has only a few counts. V is TRBV9 and J is TRBJ2-7; 7 positions agree with TRBD1. This CDR3 comprises 15 residues. The germline V gene has CDR1 SGDLS and CDR2 YYNGEE. J gave up 3 bases and V 3 bases, and 9 bases lay outside the gene matches. The CDR3 sequence: CASSAGTEGIYEQYF. The CDR3, as DNA: TGTGCCAGCAGCGCTGGGACAGAGGGTATCTACGAGCAGTACTTC.

About this clonotype itself: Being one base from a much bigger clone, this may be a read error. The gene calls are TRBV6-2 or TRBV6-3 and TRBJ2-1; the D is unclear. This CDR3 has 13 residues. Between the trimmed V and J ends, which lost 5 bases and 10 bases, there was a span of 15 bases. Per germline, CDR1 MNHEY and CDR2 SVGEGT. The CDR3 protein is CASSHDRFYEQFF. The CDR3 DNA follows: TGTGCCAGCAGTCACGACCGATTCTACGAGCAGTTCTTC.

The chain carries TRBV9 and TRBJ2-7, with 10 bases identical to TRBD1. The CDR3 has 15 amino acids. V was clipped by 3 bases and J by 4 bases; unmatched bases: 7. Germline V gene lookup returns CDR1 SGDLS and CDR2 YYNGEE. The CDR3 loop reads CASSEGPGQGYEQYF. As DNA, the CDR3 is TGTGCCAGCAGCGAGGGACCGGGACAGGGGTACGAGCAGTACTTC.

This clonotype was picked up a small number of times. In DNA, the CDR3 is TGCGCCAGCAGCTCCCGGGACATGCCAGAAGGGCAGTACTTC. Its translation is CASSSRDMPEGQYF. The J gene is TRBJ2-7, the V gene TRBV5-1; weak D call: TRBD1 (6 bases). The V end was cut by 3 bases, the J end by 9 bases, with 19 bases between. The CDR3 loop spans 14 amino acids. Per the germline V gene, CDR1 is SGHRS and CDR2 is YFSETQ.

This clonotype was seen only a few times. CDR3 bases: TGCAGCGTTGGGGACCGACGCCTCTGGGGCACAGATACGCAGTATTTT. Residues: CSVGDRRLWGTDTQYF. The chain is built from TRBV29-1 and TRBJ2-3; D tentatively reads TRBD1 or TRBD2 (5 bases each). Germline V gives CDR1 SQVTM, CDR2 ANQGSEA. The CDR3 sequence is 16 residues long. V was pared by 4 bases and J by 1 base, with 18 bases between.

There are a few counts of this clonotype. A read error may account for a junction end that differs from germline. The V and J genes are TRBV10-1 and TRBJ1-1, with D maybe TRBD1 (5 bases). Germline values: CDR1 WNHNN, CDR2 SYGVQD (reference sequence). The CDR3 length is 13 residues. DNA of the CDR3: TGCGCCAGTAGTGTGGGACCGAGCACTGAAGCTTTCTTT. Translation: CASSVGPSTEAFF.

The chain employs TRBV2 and TRBJ1-6, with 10 bases fitting TRBD1. The CDR3 is 12 amino acids. J lost 10 bases, V lost 6 bases, and 0 bases had no gene match. Germline-derived CDR1 and CDR2 are SNHLY and FYNNEI. Written as DNA, the CDR3 is TGTGCCAGCAGGGGACAGGGGTCACCCCTCCACTTT. This encodes CASRGQGSPLHF.

The sample holds many counts of this clonotype. The V call is TRBV10-3, the J call TRBJ2-7; D call uncertain. The CDR3 loop spans 12 amino acids. V was shortened by 0 bases and J by 6 bases, with 6 bases between the two germline ends. Germline V gene lookup returns CDR1 ENHRY and CDR2 SYGVKD. The CDR3: CAISESNGEQYF. CDR3 coding DNA: TGTGCCATCAGTGAGTCAAACGGCGAGCAGTACTTC.

For this clonotype: A much bigger clone sits one base away, suggesting this may be a read error. Since the CDR3 does not end with the conserved phenylalanine or tryptophan, this likely comes from a read error. The rearrangement links TRBV2 to TRBJ2-4; the match to TRBD2 covers 13 bases. Germline CDR1 SNHLY, CDR2 FYNNEI. Trimming cost V 7 bases and J 12 bases; bases outside gene matches: 9. The CDR3 runs 14 residues. This CDR3 is CASNPGLAGQPQYV. The CDR3 DNA is TGTGCCAGCAACCCGGGACTAGCGGGACAGCCTCAGTACGTC.

This clonotype was seen a handful of times. The CDR3 protein is CASSPQVPPYEQYF. CDR3 DNA: TGTGCCAGCAGCCCACAGGTACCACCCTACGAGCAGTACTTC. The chain couples TRBV7-9 to TRBJ2-7; a weak D match, TRBD1 (5 bases). The V and J ends lost 5 bases and 2 bases respectively, with 13 bases between them. Germline CDR1 reads SEHNR; CDR2 reads FQNEAQ (reference sequence). CDR3 length equals 14 residues.

The rearrangement joins TRBV4-3 to TRBJ2-3, with 7 nucleotides matching TRBD2. Per germline, CDR1 LGHNA and CDR2 YSLEER. CDR3 size: 13 residues. The V and J ends lost 3 bases and 13 bases, in that order; junction bases with no gene match: 10. CDR3 sequence: CASSQGPGLWEYF. CDR3 nucleotides: TGCGCCAGCAGCCAGGGCCCGGGACTATGGGAGTATTTT.

The V and J genes are TRBV4-1 and TRBJ2-5; possibly TRBD1 or TRBD2 for D (6 bases each). The germline CDR1 and CDR2 sequences are MGHRA and YSYEKL. The V end was cut by 0 bases, the J end by 5 bases, with 16 bases between. This CDR3 spans 16 amino acids. CDR3 DNA: TGCGCCAGCAGCCAAGAATCCGGGGGCGGGTGGGAGACCCAGTACTTC. Protein sequence: CASSQESGGGWETQYF.

This clonotype was detected only a few times. The chain couples TRBV11-2 to TRBJ2-1; TRBD2 matches 9 bases. Germline V lookup: CDR1 SGHAT, CDR2 FQNNGV. Losses at the gene ends were 5 bases for V and 8 bases for J; bases not matched to a gene: 4. The CDR3 sequence is 13 residues long. The DNA of the CDR3 is TGTGCCAGCAGCGTAGCGGGAGATGATGAGCAGTTCTTC. Translating gives CASSVAGDDEQFF.

The rearrangement links TRBV27 to TRBJ2-7; D is possibly TRBD1 (5 bases). V lost 4 bases and J 6 bases, leaving 13 bases between the germline ends. The CDR3 is made up of 13 amino acids. Per germline, CDR1 MNHEY and CDR2 SMNVEV (reference sequence). The CDR3, as DNA: TGTGCCAGCAGTTACAATGGGGCCTCCGAGCAGTACTTC. It encodes CASSYNGASEQYF.

The chain employs TRBV19 and TRBJ2-5; no clear D. The V end lost 0 bases, the J end lost 2 bases, and 10 bases lay between the germline ends. The germline gives CDR1 LNHDA, CDR2 SQIVND (reference sequence). This CDR3 comprises 15 residues. The CDR3: CASSIDLREQETQYF. As DNA, the CDR3 is TGTGCCAGTAGTATAGATTTAAGGGAACAAGAGACCCAGTACTTC.

In regard to this clonotype: This may be a read error, as it is one base from a much larger clone. The chain uses TRBV10-3 and TRBJ2-5; the D gene is possibly TRBD2 (6 bases). V gave up 3 bases and J gave up 11 bases, with 19 bases separating them. This CDR3 is built from 14 residues. The germline gives CDR1 ENHRY, CDR2 SYGVKD. CDR3 sequence reads: CAISEPGGRYKQYF. CDR3 DNA sequence: TGTGCCATCAGTGAACCCGGGGGACGGTACAAGCAGTACTTC.

The rearrangement links TRBV30 to TRBJ1-2; 8 bases are a match to TRBD1. The germline V gene has CDR1 GTSNPN and CDR2 SVGIG (reference sequence). Trimming at V came to 7 bases and at J to 4 bases, leaving 11 bases not matched to a gene. The CDR3 runs to 14 residues. The CDR3 spells CASTRLGTGYGYTF. The CDR3 nucleotides read TGTGCCTCGACCCGTCTAGGGACAGGCTATGGCTACACCTTC.

The table lists this clonotype with many counts. This sequence joins TRBV3-1 and TRBJ2-5; D is possibly TRBD1 (5 bases). Germline-derived CDR1 and CDR2 are LGHDT and YNNKEL (reference sequence). This CDR3 region has 14 residues. V lost 6 bases and J 2 bases, leaving 13 bases between the germline ends. The CDR3 DNA reads TGTGCCAGCAGTGGGGCTGGCGGACAAGAGACCCAGTACTTC. Amino acids: CASSGAGGQETQYF.